This T cell receptor (beta chain) was found in a study of blood T cells in healthy people across ages. Only a few counts were recorded for this clonotype. Germline V CDR1 and CDR2: SGHDT, YYEEEE. This CDR3 is 14 amino acids long. Trimming took 6 bases from V and 2 from J; bases not matched to a gene: 5. A second 7 to 11 cycle PCR used barcoded and J-beta primers. In TCRdb, the 5' RACE reads were re-called with MiXCR into one record per CDR3 protein. The sample holds a few hundred thousand distinct CDR3 sequences, about 29% seen once. The same sample was also used in a study of T cells of mothers and their children.

This receptor was obtained from a boy aged 2 to 10 in good health. The rearrangement uses TRBV5-6 and TRBJ2-1; 7 nucleotides line up with TRBD1. The sequenced sample was blood. The CDR3 DNA is TGTGCCAGCACCAACAGGGGAACCTACAATGAGCAGTTCTTC. Translating gives CASTNRGTYNEQFF.